This T cell receptor (beta chain) was found in a study of control samples from healthy donors and cancer patients. The assay was immunoSEQ multiplex PCR, and TCRdb's table has in-frame clones only and misses some. Seen here are 400,000 to 500,000 clones, more than 80% observed once, and the top ten hold around 6.4%. The CDR3 runs to 13 residues. Germline CDR1 is SEHNR and CDR2 is FQNEAQ (reference sequence). The V and J ends lost 5 bases and 5 bases, in that order; junction bases with no gene match: 2. This clone occurred a few times. The sequencing sample was made of PBMCs. The chain carries TRBV7-9 and TRBJ1-5, with 8 positions matching TRBD1. This receptor was identified in a man aged 40-49 years with head and neck cancer. The CDR3 protein is CASSTGGDQPQHF. CDR3 bases: TGTGCCAGCAGCACAGGGGGTGATCAGCCCCAGCATTTT.